Listed here is a single T cell receptor (beta chain). Antigen: not known. Time point reported: persistent/refractory GD, antithyroid drugs over 5 years with positive TRAb. PBMC-derived RNA was used for the TCR library. The sample is drawn from a study of regulatory T cells in long-lasting Graves disease. General study results and limits: Persistent disease showed a preference for TRBV28, TRBJ1-2 and TRBJ2-5.

Arm-PCR of CDR3 regions and iRepertoire HTBI primers were the basis on which TCR beta libraries were built. How the authors handled the data: Across the samples, identification revealed approximately 66 TRBV and over 12 TRBJ segments. A single record per CDR3 protein comes from TCRdb applying MiXCR to the multiplex PCR reads. Clone size and V and J calls follow TCRdb, not the original study. The table lists hundreds of thousands of distinct CDR3 sequences, roughly 30% of them singletons. V shed 1 base and J shed 3 bases, with 10 bases lying between them. The CDR3 contains 14 residues. In germline, CDR1 is LNHDA, CDR2 SQIVND (reference sequence).

Sequenced here: peripheral blood mononuclear cells (PBMCs), sampled when the disease was refractory, from a patient treated with antithyroid drugs. This clonotype was obtained from a female donor with Graves disease. The V call is TRBV19, the J call TRBJ2-7; D is perhaps TRBD1 (6 bases). Here the CDR3 DNA reads TGTGCCAGTAGTATAGGCAGGGGCGACTACGAGCAGTACTTC. It yields the protein CASSIGRGDYEQYF.